This T cell receptor beta chain was observed in a study of control samples from healthy donors and cancer patients. Libraries were prepared by immunoSEQ multiplex PCR; TCRdb keeps only in-frame clonotypes and omits some of them. This table holds about 160,000 clones, around 94% found once. The material sequenced was PBMCs. This clonotype was sampled from a man aged 55 to 69 with colorectal cancer.

CDR3 region: CASSEGTTNTGELFF. CDR3 nucleotide sequence: TGTGCCAGCAGTGAAGGGACTACAAACACCGGGGAGCTGTTTTTT. This chain links TRBV2 with TRBJ2-2; D is perhaps TRBD2 (6 bases). V was trimmed by 1 base and J by 2 bases, leaving 8 bases between them. The CDR3 spans 15 residues. The V gene's germline CDR1 is SNHLY and CDR2 FYNNEI. Full variable domain (remainder filled in from reference TRBV2 and TRBJ2-2): EPEVTQTPSHQVTQMGQEVILRCVPISNHLYFYWYRQILGQKVEFLVSFYNNEISEKSEIFDDQFSVERPDGSNFTLKIRSTKLEDSAMYFCASSEGTTNTGELFFGEGSRLTVL.